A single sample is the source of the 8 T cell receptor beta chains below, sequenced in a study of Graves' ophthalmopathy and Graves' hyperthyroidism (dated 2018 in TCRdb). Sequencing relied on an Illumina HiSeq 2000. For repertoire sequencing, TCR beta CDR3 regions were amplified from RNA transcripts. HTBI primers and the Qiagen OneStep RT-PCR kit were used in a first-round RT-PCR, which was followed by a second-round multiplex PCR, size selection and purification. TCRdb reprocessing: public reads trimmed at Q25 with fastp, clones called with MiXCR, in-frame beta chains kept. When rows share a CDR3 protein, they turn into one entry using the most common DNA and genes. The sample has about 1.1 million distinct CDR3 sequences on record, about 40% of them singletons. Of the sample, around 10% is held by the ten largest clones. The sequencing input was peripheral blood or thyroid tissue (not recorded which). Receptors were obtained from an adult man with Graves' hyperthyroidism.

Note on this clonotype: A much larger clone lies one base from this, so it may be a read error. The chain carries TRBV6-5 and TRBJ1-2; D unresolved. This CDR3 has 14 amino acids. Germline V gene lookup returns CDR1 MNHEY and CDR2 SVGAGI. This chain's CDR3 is CAISYSGTNYGYTF. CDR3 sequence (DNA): TGTGCCATCAGTTACTCGGGCACTAACTATGGCTACACCTTC.

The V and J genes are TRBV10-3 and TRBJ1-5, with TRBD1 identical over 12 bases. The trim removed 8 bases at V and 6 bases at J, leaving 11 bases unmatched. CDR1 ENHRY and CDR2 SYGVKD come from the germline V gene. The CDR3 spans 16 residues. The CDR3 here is CAIRTGGDRGRQPQHF. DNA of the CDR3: TGTGCCATCCGTACGGGGGGGGACAGGGGGCGTCAGCCCCAGCATTTT.

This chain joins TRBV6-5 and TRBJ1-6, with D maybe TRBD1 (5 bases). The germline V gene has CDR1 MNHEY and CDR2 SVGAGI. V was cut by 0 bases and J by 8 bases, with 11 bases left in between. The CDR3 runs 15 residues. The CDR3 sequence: CASSYSLSTDSPLHF. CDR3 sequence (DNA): TGTGCCAGCAGTTACTCGTTGTCGACAGATTCACCCCTCCACTTT.

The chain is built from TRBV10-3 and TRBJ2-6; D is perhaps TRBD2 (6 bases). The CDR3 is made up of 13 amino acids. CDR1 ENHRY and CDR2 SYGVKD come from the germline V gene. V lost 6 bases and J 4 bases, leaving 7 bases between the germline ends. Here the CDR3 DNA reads TGTGCCATCAGGAGCGGGGGGGCCAACGTCCTGACTTTC. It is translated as CAIRSGGANVLTF.

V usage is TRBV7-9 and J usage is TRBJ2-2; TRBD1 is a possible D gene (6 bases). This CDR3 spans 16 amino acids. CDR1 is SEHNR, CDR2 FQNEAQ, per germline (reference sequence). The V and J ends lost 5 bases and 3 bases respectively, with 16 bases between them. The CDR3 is CASSQTGSPYTGELFF. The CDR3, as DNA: TGTGCCAGCAGCCAAACAGGGAGTCCCTACACCGGGGAGCTGTTTTTT. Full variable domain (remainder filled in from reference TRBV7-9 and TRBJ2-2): DTGVSQNPRHKITKRGQNVTFRCDPISEHNRLYWYRQTLGQGPEFLTYFQNEAQLEKSRLLSDRFSAERPKGSFSTLEIQRTEQGDSAMYLCASSQTGSPYTGELFFGEGSRLTVL.

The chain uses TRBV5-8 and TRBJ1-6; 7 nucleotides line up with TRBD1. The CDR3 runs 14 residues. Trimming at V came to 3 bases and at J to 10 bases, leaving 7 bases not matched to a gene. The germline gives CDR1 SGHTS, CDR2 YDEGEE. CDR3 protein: CASSSRQGLSPLHF. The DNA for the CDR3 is TGTGCCAGCAGCTCTAGACAGGGCCTGTCACCCCTCCACTTT.

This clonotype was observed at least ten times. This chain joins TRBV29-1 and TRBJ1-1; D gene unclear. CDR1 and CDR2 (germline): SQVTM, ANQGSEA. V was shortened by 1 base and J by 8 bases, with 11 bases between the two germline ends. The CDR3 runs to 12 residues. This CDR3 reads CSVEGAWEEAFF. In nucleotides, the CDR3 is TGCAGCGTTGAAGGTGCCTGGGAAGAAGCTTTCTTT.

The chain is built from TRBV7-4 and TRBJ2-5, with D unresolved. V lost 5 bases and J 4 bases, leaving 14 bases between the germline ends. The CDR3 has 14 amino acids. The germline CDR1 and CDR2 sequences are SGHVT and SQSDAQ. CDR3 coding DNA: TGTGCCAGCAGCCTTCCTCCCTCGGGAGAGACCCAGTACTTC. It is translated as CASSLPPSGETQYF. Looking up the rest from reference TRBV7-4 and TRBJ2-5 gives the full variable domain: GAGVSQSPRYKVAKRGRDVALRCDSISGHVTLYWYRQTLGQGSEVLTYSQSDAQRDKSGRPSGRFSAERPERSVSTLKIQRTEQGDSAVYLCASSLPPSGETQYFGPGTRLLVL.